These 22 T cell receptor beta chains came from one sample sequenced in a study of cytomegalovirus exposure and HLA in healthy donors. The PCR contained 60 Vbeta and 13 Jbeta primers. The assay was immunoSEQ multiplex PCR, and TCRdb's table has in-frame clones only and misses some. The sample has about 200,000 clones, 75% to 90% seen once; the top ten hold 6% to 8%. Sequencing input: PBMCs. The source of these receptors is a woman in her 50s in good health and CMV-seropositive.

The CDR3 DNA reads TGTGCCAGTAGTATAGAAACAGAGAATCAGCCCCAGCATTTT. It encodes CASSIETENQPQHF. The rearrangement links TRBV19 to TRBJ1-5; D unclear. The CDR3 spans 14 residues. CDR1 is LNHDA and CDR2 is SQIVND in the germline V gene (reference sequence). The V and J ends lost 0 bases and 4 bases respectively, with 7 bases between them.

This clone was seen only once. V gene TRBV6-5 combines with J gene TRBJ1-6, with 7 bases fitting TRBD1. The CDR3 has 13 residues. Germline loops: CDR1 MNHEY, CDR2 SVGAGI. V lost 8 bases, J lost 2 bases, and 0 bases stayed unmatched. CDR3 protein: CASGQAYNSPLHF. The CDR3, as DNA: TGTGCCAGCGGACAGGCCTATAATTCACCCCTCCACTTT.

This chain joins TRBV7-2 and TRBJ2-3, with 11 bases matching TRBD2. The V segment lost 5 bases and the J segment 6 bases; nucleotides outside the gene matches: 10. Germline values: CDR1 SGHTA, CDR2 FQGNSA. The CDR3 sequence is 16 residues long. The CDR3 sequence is CASSPNSGGAGDTQYF. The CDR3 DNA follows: TGTGCCAGCAGCCCCAATAGCGGGGGGGCCGGTGATACGCAGTATTTT.

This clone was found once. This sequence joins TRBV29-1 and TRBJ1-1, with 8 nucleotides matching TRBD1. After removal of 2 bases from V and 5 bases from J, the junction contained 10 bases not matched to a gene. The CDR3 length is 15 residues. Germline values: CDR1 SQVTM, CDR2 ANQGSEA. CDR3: CSVENPGQGGTEAFF. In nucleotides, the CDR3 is TGCAGCGTTGAAAATCCTGGACAGGGTGGGACTGAAGCTTTCTTT.

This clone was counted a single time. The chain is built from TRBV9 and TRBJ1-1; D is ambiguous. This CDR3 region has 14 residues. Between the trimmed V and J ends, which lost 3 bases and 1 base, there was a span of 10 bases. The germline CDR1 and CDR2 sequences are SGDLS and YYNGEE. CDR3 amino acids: CASSDGLGNTEAFF. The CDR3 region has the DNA TGTGCCAGCAGCGACGGACTGGGGAACACTGAAGCTTTCTTT.

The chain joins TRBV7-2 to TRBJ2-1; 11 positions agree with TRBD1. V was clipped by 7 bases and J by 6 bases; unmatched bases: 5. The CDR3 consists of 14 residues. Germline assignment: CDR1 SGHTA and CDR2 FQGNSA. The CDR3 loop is CASTWTGGFNEQFF. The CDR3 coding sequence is TGTGCCAGCACCTGGACAGGGGGCTTCAATGAGCAGTTCTTC. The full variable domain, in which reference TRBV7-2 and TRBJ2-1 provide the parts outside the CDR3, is GAGVSQSPSNKVTEKGKDVELRCDPISGHTALYWYRQSLGQGLEFLIYFQGNSAPDKSGLPSDRFSAERTGGSVSTLTIQRTQQEDSAVYLCASTWTGGFNEQFFGPGTRLTVL.

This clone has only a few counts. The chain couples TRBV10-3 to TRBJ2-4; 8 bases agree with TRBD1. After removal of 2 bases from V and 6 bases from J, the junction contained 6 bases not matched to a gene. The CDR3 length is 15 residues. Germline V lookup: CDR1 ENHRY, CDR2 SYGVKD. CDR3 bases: TGTGCCATCAGTGAGGCTCAGGGGGCGCGAAACATTCAGTACTTC. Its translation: CAISEAQGARNIQYF.

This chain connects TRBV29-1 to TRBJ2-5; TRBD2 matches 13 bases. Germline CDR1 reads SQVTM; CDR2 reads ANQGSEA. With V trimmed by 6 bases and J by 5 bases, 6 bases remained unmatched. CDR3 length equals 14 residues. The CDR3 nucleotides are TGCAGCGTCCCGACTAGCGGGGGGCTCGAGACCCAGTACTTC. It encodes CSVPTSGGLETQYF.

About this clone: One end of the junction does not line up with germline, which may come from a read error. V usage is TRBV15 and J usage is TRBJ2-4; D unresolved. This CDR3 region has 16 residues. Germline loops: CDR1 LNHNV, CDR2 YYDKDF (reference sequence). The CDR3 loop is CATSRVLKTEGNSQYF. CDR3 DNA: TGTGCCACCAGCAGAGTATTGAAAACAGAAGGAAACAGTCAGTACTTC.

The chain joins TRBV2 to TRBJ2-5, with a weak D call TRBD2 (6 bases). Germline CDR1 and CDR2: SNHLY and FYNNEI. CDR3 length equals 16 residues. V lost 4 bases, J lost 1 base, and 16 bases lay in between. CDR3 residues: CASSVGPGLIQETQYF. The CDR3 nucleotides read TGTGCCAGCAGTGTGGGTCCGGGACTCATCCAAGAGACCCAGTACTTC.

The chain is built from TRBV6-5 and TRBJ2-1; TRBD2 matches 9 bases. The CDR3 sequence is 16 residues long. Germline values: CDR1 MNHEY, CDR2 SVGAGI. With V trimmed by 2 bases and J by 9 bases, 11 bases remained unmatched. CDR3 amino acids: CASSYGAGGYNGEQFF. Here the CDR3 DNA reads TGTGCCAGCAGTTACGGTGCGGGAGGGTATAATGGTGAGCAGTTCTTC.

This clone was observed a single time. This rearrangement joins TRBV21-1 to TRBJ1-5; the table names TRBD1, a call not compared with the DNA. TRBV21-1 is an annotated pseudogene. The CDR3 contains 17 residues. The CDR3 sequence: CASSKGGHTNSNQPQHF. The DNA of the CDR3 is TGTGCCAGCAGCAAAGGGGGGCACACTAATAGCAATCAGCCCCAGCATTTT.

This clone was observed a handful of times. Here the CDR3 reads CASSLGGQINLAKNIQYF. DNA for the CDR3: TGTGCCAGCAGCTTAGGGGGACAGATTAATCTAGCCAAAAACATTCAGTACTTC. This chain links TRBV7-2 with TRBJ2-4; TRBD1 agrees at 7 bases. CDR1 SGHTA and CDR2 FQGNSA come from the germline V gene. V gave up 1 base and J gave up 0 bases; unmatched junction bases: 9. The CDR3 runs 18 residues.

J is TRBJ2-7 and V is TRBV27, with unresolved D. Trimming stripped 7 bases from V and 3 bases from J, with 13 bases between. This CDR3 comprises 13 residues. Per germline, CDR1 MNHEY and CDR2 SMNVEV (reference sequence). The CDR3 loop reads CASKRVTDYEQYF. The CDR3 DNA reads TGTGCCAGCAAAAGAGTAACAGACTACGAGCAGTACTTC.

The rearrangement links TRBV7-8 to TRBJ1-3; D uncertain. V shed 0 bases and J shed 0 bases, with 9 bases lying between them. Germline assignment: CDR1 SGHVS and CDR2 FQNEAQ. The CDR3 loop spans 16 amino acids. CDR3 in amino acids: CASSLAAGLSGNTIYF. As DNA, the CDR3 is TGTGCCAGCAGCTTAGCGGCAGGCCTCTCTGGAAACACCATATATTTT.

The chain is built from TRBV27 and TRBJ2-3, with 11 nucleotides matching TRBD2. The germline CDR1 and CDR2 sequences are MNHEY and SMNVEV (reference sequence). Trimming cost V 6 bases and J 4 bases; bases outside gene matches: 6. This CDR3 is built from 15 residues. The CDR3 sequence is CASRSSGGPPDTQYF. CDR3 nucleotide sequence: TGTGCCAGCAGATCTAGCGGGGGGCCCCCAGATACGCAGTATTTT.

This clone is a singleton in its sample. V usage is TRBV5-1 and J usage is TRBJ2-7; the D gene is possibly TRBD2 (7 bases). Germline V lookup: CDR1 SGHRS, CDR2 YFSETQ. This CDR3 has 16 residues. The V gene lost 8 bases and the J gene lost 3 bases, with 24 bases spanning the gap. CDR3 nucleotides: TGCGCCAGTTCGAAAATTGGGGGGGACACCGACTACGAGCAGTACTTC. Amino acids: CASSKIGGDTDYEQYF.

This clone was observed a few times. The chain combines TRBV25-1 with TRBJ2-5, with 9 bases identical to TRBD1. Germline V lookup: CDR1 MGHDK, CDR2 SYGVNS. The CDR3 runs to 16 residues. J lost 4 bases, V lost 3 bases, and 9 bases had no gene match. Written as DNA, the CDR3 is TGTGCCAGCAGTGATACGGACAGGGGCGGGCCAGAGACCCAGTACTTC. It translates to CASSDTDRGGPETQYF.

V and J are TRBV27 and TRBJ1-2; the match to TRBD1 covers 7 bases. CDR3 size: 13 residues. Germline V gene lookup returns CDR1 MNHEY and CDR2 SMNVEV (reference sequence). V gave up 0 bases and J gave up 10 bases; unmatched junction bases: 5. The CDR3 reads CASSLSPGQFYTF. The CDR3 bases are TGTGCCAGCAGTTTATCCCCGGGACAGTTCTACACCTTC.

CDR3 bases: TGTGCCAGCAGCTTAATAACAGGGGAAATCAAGAATTCACCCCTCCACTTT. Translating gives CASSLITGEIKNSPLHF. The J gene is TRBJ1-6, the V gene TRBV7-8; 7 nucleotides line up with TRBD1. Germline CDR1 SGHVS, CDR2 FQNEAQ. The CDR3 length is 17 residues. The junction had 11 bases not matched to a gene; V was cut back by 2 bases and J by 7 bases.

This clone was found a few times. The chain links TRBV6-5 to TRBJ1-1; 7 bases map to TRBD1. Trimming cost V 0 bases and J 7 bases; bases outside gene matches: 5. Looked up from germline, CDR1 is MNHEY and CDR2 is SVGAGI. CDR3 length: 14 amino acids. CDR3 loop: CASSYSIGTDEAFF. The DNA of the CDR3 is TGTGCCAGCAGTTACTCGATCGGGACAGATGAAGCTTTCTTT.

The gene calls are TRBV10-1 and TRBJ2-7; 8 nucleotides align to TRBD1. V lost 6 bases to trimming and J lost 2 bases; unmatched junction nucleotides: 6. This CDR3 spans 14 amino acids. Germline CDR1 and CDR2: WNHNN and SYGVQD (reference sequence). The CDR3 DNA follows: TGCGCCAGCAGCCCCCGGGACAGGCCCTACGAGCAGTACTTC. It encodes CASSPRDRPYEQYF.